The rows below give T cell receptor beta chains drawn from one sample of a study of blood T cell repertoires in COVID-19. Assay used: immunoSEQ multiplex PCR; TCRdb lists only in-frame clones, some missing. The sample records about 240,000 clones, 82% being singletons. Sequenced: peripheral blood. The receptor source for this set is a woman in her sixties with active or convalescent COVID-19. The CDR3 runs from the conserved cysteine through the conserved F or W. The D gene is left open where the match is weak. The size field is filled for only some rows; it gives once, few, many or a size class.

>TRBJ1-5|TRBV6-2/TRBV6-3|NA|TRBD1
CASSPRDSRHSNQPQHF
TGTGCCAGCAGCCCAAGGGACAGTCGGCATAGCAATCAGCCCCAGCATTTT
>TRBJ1-2|TRBV14|NA|NA
CASSQEQPVNYGYTF
TGTGCCAGCAGCCAAGAACAACCCGTTAACTATGGCTACACCTTC
>TRBJ2-2|TRBV5-1|NA|NA
CASSFAGTGELFF
TGCGCCAGCAGCTTTGCCGGGACCGGGGAGCTGTTTTTT
>TRBJ1-2|TRBV3-1/TRBV3-2|NA|NA
CASSQEPGGYTF
TGTGCCAGCAGCCAAGAGCCGGGTGGCTACACCTTC
>TRBJ1-1|TRBV7-2|once|TRBD1
CASSLVPTGNAEAFF
TGTGCCAGCAGCTTAGTCCCGACAGGGAACGCTGAAGCTTTCTTT
>TRBJ2-5|TRBV9|NA|TRBD1
CASSSRDRGQETQYF
TGTGCCAGCAGCTCCCGGGACAGGGGACAAGAGACCCAGTACTTC
>TRBJ1-1|TRBV7-8|NA|NA
CASSLGWRWNTEAFF
TGTGCCAGCAGCTTAGGGTGGCGGTGGAACACTGAAGCTTTCTTT
>TRBJ1-4|TRBV19|few|TRBD1
CASSIATGVLFF
TGTGCCAGTAGTATAGCTACAGGGGTCCTGTTTTTT
>TRBJ2-2|TRBV5-4|NA|TRBD1
CASSPQGGSITGELFF
TGTGCCAGCAGCCCACAGGGGGGCTCGATCACCGGGGAGCTGTTTTTT
>TRBJ2-3|TRBV27|NA|NA
CASSSSRQADTQYF
TGTGCCAGCAGTTCCTCCCGACAGGCAGATACGCAGTATTTT
>TRBJ2-6|TRBV13|once|TRBD1
CASSPRDSLSGANVLTF
TGTGCCAGCAGCCCTCGGGACAGCCTCTCTGGGGCCAACGTCCTGACTTTC
>TRBJ2-3|TRBV5-8|NA|NA
CASSLAPGMRTDTQYF
TGTGCCAGCAGCTTGGCCCCGGGTATGCGCACAGATACGCAGTATTTT